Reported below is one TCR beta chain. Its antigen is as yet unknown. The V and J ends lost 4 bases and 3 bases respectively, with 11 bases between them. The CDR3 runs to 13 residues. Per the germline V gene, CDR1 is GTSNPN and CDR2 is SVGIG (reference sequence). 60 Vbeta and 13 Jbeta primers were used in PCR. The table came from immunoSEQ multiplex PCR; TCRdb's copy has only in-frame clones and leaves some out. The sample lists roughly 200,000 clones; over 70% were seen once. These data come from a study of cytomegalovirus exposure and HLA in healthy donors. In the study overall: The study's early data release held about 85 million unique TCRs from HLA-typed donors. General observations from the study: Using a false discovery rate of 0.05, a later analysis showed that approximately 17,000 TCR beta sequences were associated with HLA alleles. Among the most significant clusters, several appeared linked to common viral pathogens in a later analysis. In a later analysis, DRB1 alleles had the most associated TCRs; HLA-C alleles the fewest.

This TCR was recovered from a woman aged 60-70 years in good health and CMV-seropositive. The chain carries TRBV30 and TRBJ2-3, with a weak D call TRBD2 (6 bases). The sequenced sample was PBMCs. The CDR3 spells CAWTSGVTDTQYF. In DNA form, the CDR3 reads TGTGCCTGGACCTCGGGAGTAACAGATACGCAGTATTTT.